This TCR beta chain was recovered during a study of cytomegalovirus exposure and HLA in healthy donors. The CDR3 extends over 15 amino acids. V was cut by 6 bases and J by 7 bases, with 16 bases left in between. Germline V gene lookup returns CDR1 MDHEN and CDR2 SYDVKM. Amplification used 60 Vbeta primers and 13 Jbeta primers. Repertoires were generated with immunoSEQ multiplex PCR, while TCRdb's copy carries only in-frame clones and drops some. The sample lists roughly 180,000 clones; around 85% were seen once. Sequencing was carried out using PBMCs. This sequence was found in a boy between 2 and 10 years old in good health and CMV-seronegative. This chain connects TRBV28 to TRBJ1-6; no reliable D call. CDR3 sequence reads: CASSSGGGLNSPLHF. The DNA of the CDR3 is TGTGCCAGCAGCTCCGGTGGAGGTCTCAATTCACCCCTCCACTTT. Full variable domain (rest looked up from reference TRBV28 and TRBJ1-6): DVKVTQSSRYLVKRTGEKVFLECVQDMDHENMFWYRQDPGLGLRLIYFSYDVKMKEKGDIPEGYSVSREKKERFSLILESASTNQTSMYLCASSSGGGLNSPLHFGNGTRLTVT.